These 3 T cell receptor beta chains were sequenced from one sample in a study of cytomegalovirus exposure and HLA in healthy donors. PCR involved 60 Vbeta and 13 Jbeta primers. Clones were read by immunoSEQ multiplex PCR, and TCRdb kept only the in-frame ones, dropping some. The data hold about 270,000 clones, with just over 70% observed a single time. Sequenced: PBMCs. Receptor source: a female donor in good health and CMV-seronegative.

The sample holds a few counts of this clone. The CDR3: CASSATSGSRNEQFF. The DNA for the CDR3 is TGTGCCAGCAGCGCGACTAGCGGGAGTAGGAATGAGCAGTTCTTC. V is TRBV11-3 and J is TRBJ2-1; 12 nucleotides match TRBD2. Germline CDR1 and CDR2: SGHNT and YENEEA. There are 15 residues in the CDR3. The junction had 6 bases not matched to a gene; V was cut back by 5 bases and J by 7 bases.

The DNA of the CDR3 is TGCGCCAGCAGCTTGGGAGAAGAGACCCAGTACTTC. Translating it yields CASSLGEETQYF. V and J are TRBV5-1 and TRBJ2-5; D ambiguous. V was pared by 0 bases and J by 3 bases, with 3 bases between. The CDR3 extends over 12 amino acids. Germline loops: CDR1 SGHRS, CDR2 YFSETQ.

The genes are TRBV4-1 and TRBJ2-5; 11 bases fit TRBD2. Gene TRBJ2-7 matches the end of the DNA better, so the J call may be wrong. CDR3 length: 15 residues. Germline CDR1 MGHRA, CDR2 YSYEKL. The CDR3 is CASSQGRLAGNEQYF. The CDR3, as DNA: TGCGCCAGCAGCCAAGGACGACTAGCGGGAAACGAGCAGTACTTC.